Listed here is a single TCR beta chain. These data are taken from a study of cytomegalovirus exposure and HLA in healthy donors. The PCR employed 60 Vbeta primers together with 13 Jbeta primers. Here immunoSEQ multiplex PCR was the method, and the copy in TCRdb shows in-frame clones only, minus some. Found here are 95,000 to 110,000 clones, approximately 76% of them singletons; the top ten hold roughly 2%. CDR1 MNHNY and CDR2 SVGAGI come from the germline V gene (reference sequence). V gave up 1 base and J gave up 0 bases, with 10 bases separating them. CDR3 size: 16 residues. The clonotype was recovered from a man younger than 30 in good health and CMV-seronegative. The chain employs TRBV6-6 and TRBJ2-4; D is perhaps TRBD2 (6 bases). The sample consisted of PBMCs. The CDR3 nucleotides read TGTGCCAGCAGTTACTTGGGGGGTCCAGCCAAAAACATTCAGTACTTC. It encodes CASSYLGGPAKNIQYF.